These T cell receptor beta chains were read from a single sample in a study of molecular identifiers for immune sequencing clone quantification. One entry per CDR3 protein results from TCRdb running MiXCR on the PCR reads. The sample holds tens of thousands of distinct CDR3 sequences, approximately 23% seen once. Material: naive CD8+ T cells from blood, with Jurkat cell RNA spiked in. The receptors stem from a human donor in good health. Some libraries in this study had Jurkat cell RNA spiked in. The CDR3 runs from the conserved cysteine through the conserved F or W. D genes are given only for firm matches. A clone size is listed for some rows: how often the clone was seen (once, few, many), or a class if it is expanded.

.	13	TRBJ2-3	.	TRBV20-1	CSASGAITDTQYF	TGCAGTGCTAGCGGTGCCATCACAGATACGCAGTATTTT
.	14	TRBJ2-3	.	TRBV6-2/TRBV6-3	CASSLRQGTDTQYF	TGTGCCAGCAGTTTACGACAGGGCACAGATACGCAGTATTTT
.	13	TRBJ2-1	many	TRBV30	CAWSVSYDNEQFF	TGTGCCTGGAGTGTAAGCTACGACAATGAGCAGTTCTTC
.	13	TRBJ1-1	few	TRBV20-1	CSAREDPNTEAFF	TGCAGTGCTAGAGAAGACCCGAACACTGAAGCTTTCTTT
TRBD2	13	TRBJ2-5	.	TRBV25-1	CASMAGGEETQYF	TGTGCCAGCATGGCGGGGGGTGAGGAGACCCAGTACTTC
.	11	TRBJ2-3	many	TRBV14	CASSQGDTQYF	TGTGCCAGCAGCCAAGGAGATACGCAGTATTTT
.	13	TRBJ2-3	.	TRBV27	CASKPGPTDTQYF	TGTGCCAGCAAACCGGGCCCCACAGATACGCAGTATTTT
.	13	TRBJ2-3	few	TRBV7-9	CASSSYSPDTQYF	TGTGCCAGCAGCTCCTACTCCCCAGATACGCAGTATTTT
TRBD1	13	TRBJ2-1	.	TRBV30	CAWNRQGAREQFF	TGTGCCTGGAACCGACAGGGGGCGAGGGAGCAGTTCTTC
.	16	TRBJ2-2	.	TRBV5-5	CASSREGEVSTVELFF	TGTGCGAGCAGCCGCGAGGGGGAGGTCTCCACCGTGGAGCTGTTTTTT
.	14	TRBJ2-7	many	TRBV4-3	CASSHQRLQGEQYF	TGCGCCAGCAGCCACCAAAGACTTCAGGGCGAGCAGTACTTC
TRBD2	16	TRBJ2-2	many	TRBV7-2	CASSLGLAGLSGELFF	TGTGCCAGCAGCTTAGGGCTAGCGGGACTCTCCGGGGAGCTGTTTTTT
.	14	TRBJ1-4	.	TRBV7-9	CASSLQQGNEKLFF	TGTGCCAGCAGCTTACAGCAGGGTAATGAAAAACTGTTTTTT
.	11	TRBJ2-1	many	TRBV6-2/TRBV6-3	CASSYGSEQFF	TGTGCCAGCAGTTATGGGTCGGAGCAGTTCTTC
.	13	TRBJ1-2	.	TRBV4-1	CASSPMEGYGHTF	TGCGCCAGCAGCCCGATGGAGGGGTATGGCCACACCTTC
.	14	TRBJ2-5	.	TRBV7-9	CASSLTGGKKTQYF	TGTGCCAGCAGCTTAACAGGCGGAAAAAAAACCCAGTACTTC
.	15	TRBJ2-1	.	TRBV24-1	CATSDLSGRIHEQFF	TGTGCCACCAGTGATTTGTCGGGTCGGATTCATGAGCAGTTCTTC
TRBD1	12	TRBJ1-4	many	TRBV2	CAVTGRDEKLFF	TGTGCCGTGACAGGGAGGGATGAAAAACTGTTTTTT
.	16	TRBJ1-1	many	TRBV5-4	CASILARDGLNTEAFF	TGTGCCAGCATCCTGGCCAGGGATGGGTTGAACACTGAAGCTTTCTTT
.	14	TRBJ1-5	.	TRBV2	CASSEGGAAQPQHF	TGTGCCAGCAGTGAAGGCGGGGCTGCTCAGCCCCAGCATTTT
.	11	TRBJ2-7	many	TRBV7-9	CASQIGYEQYF	TGTGCCAGCCAGATCGGGTACGAGCAGTACTTC
TRBD2	15	TRBJ2-1	.	TRBV28	CASSPVTSEYNEQFF	TGTGCCAGCAGTCCCGTGACTAGCGAGTACAATGAGCAGTTCTTC
TRBD2	15	TRBJ2-3	many	TRBV12-3/TRBV12-4	CASSKAGGPADTQYF	TGTGCCAGCAGTAAAGCGGGAGGGCCAGCAGATACGCAGTATTTT
.	14	TRBJ2-7	.	TRBV10-2	CASSPPGGAYEQYF	TGCGCCAGCAGCCCGCCCGGGGGAGCCTACGAGCAGTACTTC
.	11	TRBJ2-7	many	TRBV12-3/TRBV12-4	CASSRDYEQYF	TGTGCCAGCAGCAGGGACTACGAGCAGTACTTC
.	13	TRBJ2-7	many	TRBV6-5	CASTDEGFREQYF	TGTGCCAGCACAGACGAGGGATTCCGCGAGCAGTACTTC
TRBD2	15	TRBJ2-7	.	TRBV28	CASSPPTSGIYEQDF	TGTGCCAGCAGCCCTCCGACTAGCGGGATCTACGAGCAGGACTTC
.	13	TRBJ1-4	many	TRBV7-9	CASTHALGEKLFF	TGTGCCAGCACCCATGCTCTGGGGGAAAAACTGTTTTTT
.	16	TRBJ1-5	few	TRBV4-1	CASSQRTARSTDTQHF	TGCGCCAGCAGCCAACGCACAGCGCGGAGCACAGATACGCAGCATTTT
.	14	TRBJ2-7	many	TRBV2	CASRIRAAGYEQYF	TGTGCCAGCAGAATCCGGGCTGCCGGCTACGAGCAGTACTTC
.	16	TRBJ2-5	.	TRBV4-1	CASSQLGRQYKETQYF	TGCGCCAGCAGCCAACTGGGACGGCAGTACAAAGAGACCCAGTACTTC
.	16	TRBJ2-5	once	TRBV12-3/TRBV12-4	CASAGTLVRKQEPQYF	TGTGCCAGCGCCGGGACCCTGGTGCGGAAACAAGAGCCCCAGTACTTC
TRBD1	13	TRBJ2-7	.	TRBV27	CASRDRLTYEQYF	TGTGCCAGCCGGGACAGACTTACCTACGAGCAGTACTTC
TRBD2	15	TRBJ2-7	many	TRBV9	CASSGSAGGPSEQYF	TGTGCCAGCAGCGGGTCAGCGGGAGGGCCCTCCGAGCAGTACTTC
.	17	TRBJ1-1	.	TRBV18	CASSPLAGRPTNTEAFF	TGTGCCAGCTCACCACTCGCAGGCCGACCGACTAACACTGAAGCTTTCTTT
.	14	TRBJ2-7	many	TRBV6-6	CASSYGTPSYEQYF	TGTGCCAGCAGTTATGGGACTCCCTCCTACGAGCAGTACTTC
TRBD2	15	TRBJ2-7	many	TRBV13	CASSLGLAGRYEQYF	TGTGCCAGCAGCTTAGGCCTAGCGGGACGCTACGAGCAGTACTTC
.	16	TRBJ2-3	many	TRBV5-1	CASSDDQGVNPDTQYF	TGCGCCAGCAGCGACGACCAAGGTGTCAATCCAGATACGCAGTATTTT
.	14	TRBJ2-3	.	TRBV15	CATSRVCYTDTQYF	TGTGCCACCAGCAGAGTTTGCTACACAGATACGCAGTATTTT
.	15	TRBJ1-5	many	TRBV6-1	CASSESRFSNQPQHF	TGTGCCAGCAGTGAAAGCAGATTTAGCAATCAGCCCCAGCATTTT
.	14	TRBJ2-3	few	TRBV5-8	CASSLSGVTDTQYF	TGTGCCAGCAGCTTGTCAGGGGTCACAGATACGCAGTATTTT
.	15	TRBJ2-3	many	TRBV30	CAWTVVGMSTDTQYF	TGTGCCTGGACCGTCGTGGGGATGAGCACAGATACGCAGTATTTT
.	13	TRBJ2-1	.	TRBV7-9	CAGSYETATEQFF	TGTGCCGGCAGCTACGAGACAGCCACTGAGCAGTTCTTC
.	12	TRBJ2-3	.	TRBV10-2	CASRDISDTQYF	TGCGCCAGCAGGGACATTTCAGATACGCAGTATTTT
TRBD2	15	TRBJ2-1	.	TRBV12-3/TRBV12-4	CASSNAGEGYNEQFF	TGTGCCAGCAGTAACGCGGGAGAGGGGTACAATGAGCAGTTCTTC